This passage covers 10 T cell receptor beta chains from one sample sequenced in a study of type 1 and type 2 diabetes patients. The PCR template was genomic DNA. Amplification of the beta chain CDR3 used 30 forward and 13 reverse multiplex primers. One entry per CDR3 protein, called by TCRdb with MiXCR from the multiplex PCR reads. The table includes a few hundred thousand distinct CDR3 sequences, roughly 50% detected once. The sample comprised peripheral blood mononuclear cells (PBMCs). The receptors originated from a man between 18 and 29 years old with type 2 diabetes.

CDR3 sequence reads: CASRPNSGSETQYF. As DNA, the CDR3 is TGTGCCAGCAGACCCAACAGCGGGTCAGAGACCCAGTACTTC. The rearrangement links TRBV12-3 or TRBV12-4 to TRBJ2-5, with TRBD2 as a possible D gene (6 bases). The CDR3 has 14 amino acids. Trimming left V 6 bases short and J 4 bases short, with 15 bases between.

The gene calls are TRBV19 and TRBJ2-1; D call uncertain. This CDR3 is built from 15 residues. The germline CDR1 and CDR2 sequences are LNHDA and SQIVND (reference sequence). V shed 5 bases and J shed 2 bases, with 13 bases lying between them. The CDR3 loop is CASSQEMGTYNEQFF. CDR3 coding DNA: TGTGCCAGTAGTCAGGAAATGGGTACCTACAATGAGCAGTTCTTC.

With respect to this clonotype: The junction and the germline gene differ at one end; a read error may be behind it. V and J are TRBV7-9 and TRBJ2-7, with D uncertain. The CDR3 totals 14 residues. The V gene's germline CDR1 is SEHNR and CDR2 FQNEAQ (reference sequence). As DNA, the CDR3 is TGCGCCAGCAGCCAACCGGACGTTTCCTACGAGCAGTACTTC. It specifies CASSQPDVSYEQYF.

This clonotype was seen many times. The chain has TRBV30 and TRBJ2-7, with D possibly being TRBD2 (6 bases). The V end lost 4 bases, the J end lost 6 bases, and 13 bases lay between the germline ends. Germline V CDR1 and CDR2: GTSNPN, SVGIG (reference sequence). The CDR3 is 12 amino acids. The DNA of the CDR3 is TGTGCCTGGAATTCGGAGGGCGTCGAGCAGTACTTC. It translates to CAWNSEGVEQYF.

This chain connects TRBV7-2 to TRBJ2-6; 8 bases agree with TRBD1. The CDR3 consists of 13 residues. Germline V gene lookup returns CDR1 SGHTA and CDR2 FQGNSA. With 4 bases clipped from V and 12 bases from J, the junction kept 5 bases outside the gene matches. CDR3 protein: CASSSGQGSVLTF. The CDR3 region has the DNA TGTGCCAGCAGCTCCGGACAGGGAAGCGTCCTGACTTTC.

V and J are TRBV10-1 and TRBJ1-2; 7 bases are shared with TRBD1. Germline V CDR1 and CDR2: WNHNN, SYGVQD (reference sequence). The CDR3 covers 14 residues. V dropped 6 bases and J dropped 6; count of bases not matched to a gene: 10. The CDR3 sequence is CASSSRDRRHGYTF. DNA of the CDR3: TGCGCCAGCAGCTCTCGGGACAGAAGGCATGGCTACACCTTC.

DNA for the CDR3: TGTGCCAGCTCACCCGGGGAGGGTGGGGAGCAGTACTTC. This sequence encodes CASSPGEGGEQYF. The rearrangement joins TRBV18 to TRBJ2-7; 7 nucleotides line up with TRBD2. This CDR3 has 13 amino acids. From germline, CDR1 is KGHSH and CDR2 LQKENI. The V gene end was trimmed by 3 bases and the J gene end by 7 bases; junction bases not matched to a gene: 6.

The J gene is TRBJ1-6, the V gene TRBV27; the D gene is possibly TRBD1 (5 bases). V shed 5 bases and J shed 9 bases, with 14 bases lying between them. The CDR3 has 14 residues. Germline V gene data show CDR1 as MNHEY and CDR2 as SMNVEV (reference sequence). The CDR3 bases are TGTGCCAGCAGTCTCCAGACAGTCGGTTCACCCCTCCACTTT. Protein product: CASSLQTVGSPLHF.

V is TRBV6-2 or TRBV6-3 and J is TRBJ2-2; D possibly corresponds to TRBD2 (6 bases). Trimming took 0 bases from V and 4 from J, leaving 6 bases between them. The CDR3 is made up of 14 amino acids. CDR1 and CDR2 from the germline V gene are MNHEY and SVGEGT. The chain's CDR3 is CASSYSTSTGELFF. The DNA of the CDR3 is TGTGCCAGCAGTTACTCGACTAGCACCGGGGAGCTGTTTTTT.

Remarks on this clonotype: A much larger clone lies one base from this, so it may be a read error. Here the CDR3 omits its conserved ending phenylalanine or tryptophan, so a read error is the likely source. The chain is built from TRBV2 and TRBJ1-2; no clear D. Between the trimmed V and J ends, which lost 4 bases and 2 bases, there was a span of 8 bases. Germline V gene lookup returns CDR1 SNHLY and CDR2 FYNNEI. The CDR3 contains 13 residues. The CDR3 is CASSGGENYGYTL. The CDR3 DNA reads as TGTGCCAGCAGTGGGGGAGAAAACTATGGCTACACCCTC.